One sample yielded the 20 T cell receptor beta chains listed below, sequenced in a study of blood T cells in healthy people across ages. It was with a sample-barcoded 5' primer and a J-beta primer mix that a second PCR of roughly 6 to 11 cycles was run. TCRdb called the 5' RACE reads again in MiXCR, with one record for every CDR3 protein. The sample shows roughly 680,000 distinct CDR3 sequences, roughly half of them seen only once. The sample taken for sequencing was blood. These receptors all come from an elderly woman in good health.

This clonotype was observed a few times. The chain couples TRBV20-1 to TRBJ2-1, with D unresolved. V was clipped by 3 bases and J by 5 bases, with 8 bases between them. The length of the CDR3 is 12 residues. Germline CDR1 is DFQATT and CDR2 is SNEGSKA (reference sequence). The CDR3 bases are TGCAGTGCTAGGAATCCAAACAATGAGCAGTTCTTC. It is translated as CSARNPNNEQFF.

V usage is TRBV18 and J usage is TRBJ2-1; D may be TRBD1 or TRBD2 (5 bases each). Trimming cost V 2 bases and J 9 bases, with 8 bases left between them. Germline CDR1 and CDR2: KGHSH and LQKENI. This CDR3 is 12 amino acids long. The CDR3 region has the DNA TGTGCCAGCTCACCAGAGAGGGGTGAGCAGTTCTTC. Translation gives CASSPERGEQFF.

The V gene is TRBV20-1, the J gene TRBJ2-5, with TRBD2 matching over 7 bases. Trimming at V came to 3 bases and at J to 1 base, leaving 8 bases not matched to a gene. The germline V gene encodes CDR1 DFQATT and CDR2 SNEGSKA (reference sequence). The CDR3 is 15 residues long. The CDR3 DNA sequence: TGCAGTGCTAGTCCCGGTGCTAGCGGCCAAGAGACCCAGTACTTC. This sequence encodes CSASPGASGQETQYF.

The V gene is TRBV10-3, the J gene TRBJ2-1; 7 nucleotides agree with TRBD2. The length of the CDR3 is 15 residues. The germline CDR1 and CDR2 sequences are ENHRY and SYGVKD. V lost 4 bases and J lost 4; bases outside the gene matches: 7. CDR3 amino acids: CAISVGGSRYNEQFF. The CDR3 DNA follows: TGTGCCATCAGTGTGGGCGGGAGTCGGTACAATGAGCAGTTCTTC.

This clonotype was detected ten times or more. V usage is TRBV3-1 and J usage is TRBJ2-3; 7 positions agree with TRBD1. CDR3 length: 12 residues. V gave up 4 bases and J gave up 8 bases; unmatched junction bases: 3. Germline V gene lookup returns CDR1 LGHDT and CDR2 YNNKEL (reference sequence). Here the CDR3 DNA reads TGTGCCAGCAGCCTTCCAGGGGGTACGCAGTATTTT. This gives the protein CASSLPGGTQYF.

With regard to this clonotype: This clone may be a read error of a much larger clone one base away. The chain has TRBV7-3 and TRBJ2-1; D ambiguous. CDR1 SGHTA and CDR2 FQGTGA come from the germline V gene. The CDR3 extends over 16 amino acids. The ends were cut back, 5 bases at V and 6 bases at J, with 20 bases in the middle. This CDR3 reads CASSPQSETIGNEQFF. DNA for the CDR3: TGTGCCAGCAGCCCCCAGTCCGAGACAATAGGCAATGAGCAGTTCTTC.

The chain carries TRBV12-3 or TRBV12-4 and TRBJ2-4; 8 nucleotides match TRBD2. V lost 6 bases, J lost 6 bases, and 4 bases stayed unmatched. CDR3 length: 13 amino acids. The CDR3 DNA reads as TGTGCCAGCAGGTTAAGCGGGGGAAACATTCAGTACTTC. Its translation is CASRLSGGNIQYF.

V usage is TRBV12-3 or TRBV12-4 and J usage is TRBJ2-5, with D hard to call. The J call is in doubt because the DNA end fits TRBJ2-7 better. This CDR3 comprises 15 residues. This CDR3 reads CASSFPWGLAYEQYF. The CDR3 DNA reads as TGTGCCAGCAGTTTCCCATGGGGTCTAGCCTACGAGCAGTACTTC.

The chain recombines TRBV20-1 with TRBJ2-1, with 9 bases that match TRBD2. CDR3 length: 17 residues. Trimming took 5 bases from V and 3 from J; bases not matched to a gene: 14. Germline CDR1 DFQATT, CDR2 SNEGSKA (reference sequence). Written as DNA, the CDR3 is TGCAGTGCTCCTTCTCCTCTTAGCGGGGGAATCTACAATGAGCAGTTCTTC. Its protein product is CSAPSPLSGGIYNEQFF.

The CDR3 region has the DNA TGCAGCGTTGAAACTTCACGATCAGATACGCAGTATTTT. This gives the protein CSVETSRSDTQYF. V usage is TRBV29-1 and J usage is TRBJ2-3, with D unclear. The CDR3 spans 13 residues. V gave up 2 bases and J gave up 4 bases, with 10 bases separating them. Germline V CDR1 and CDR2: SQVTM, ANQGSEA.

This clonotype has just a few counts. For the CDR3, the DNA is TGTGCCAGCAGCGTAGTCATTCGGGACAAACAAGCTTTCTTT. Residues: CASSVVIRDKQAFF. The chain uses TRBV7-2 and TRBJ1-1, with D perhaps matching TRBD1 (6 bases). The CDR3 runs to 14 residues. The V end was cut by 5 bases, the J end by 9 bases, with 19 bases between. The germline V gene has CDR1 SGHTA and CDR2 FQGNSA.

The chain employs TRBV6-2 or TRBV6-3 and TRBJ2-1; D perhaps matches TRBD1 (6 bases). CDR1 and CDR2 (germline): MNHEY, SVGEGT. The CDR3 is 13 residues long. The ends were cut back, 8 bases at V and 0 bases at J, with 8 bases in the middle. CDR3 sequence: CASRDISYNEQFF. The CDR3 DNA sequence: TGTGCCAGCCGGGACATCTCCTACAATGAGCAGTTCTTC.

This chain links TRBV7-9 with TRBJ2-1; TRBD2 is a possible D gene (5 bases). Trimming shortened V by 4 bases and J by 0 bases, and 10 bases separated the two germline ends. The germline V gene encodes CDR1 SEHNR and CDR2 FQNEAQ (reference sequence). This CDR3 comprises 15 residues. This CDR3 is CASSSSSHSYNEQFF. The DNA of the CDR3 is TGTGCCAGCAGCTCGTCTAGCCACTCCTACAATGAGCAGTTCTTC.

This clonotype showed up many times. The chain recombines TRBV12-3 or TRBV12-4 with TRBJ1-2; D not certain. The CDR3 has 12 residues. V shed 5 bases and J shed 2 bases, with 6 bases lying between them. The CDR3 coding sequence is TGTGCCAGCAGTCCATTAAACTATGGCTACACCTTC. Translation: CASSPLNYGYTF.

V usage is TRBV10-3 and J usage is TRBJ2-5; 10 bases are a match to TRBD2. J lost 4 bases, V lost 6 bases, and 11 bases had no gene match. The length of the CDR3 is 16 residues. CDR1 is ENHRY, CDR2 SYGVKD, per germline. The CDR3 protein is CAIRESGGAGRETQYF. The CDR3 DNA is TGTGCCATCAGAGAAAGCGGGGGGGCCGGTAGAGAGACCCAGTACTTC.

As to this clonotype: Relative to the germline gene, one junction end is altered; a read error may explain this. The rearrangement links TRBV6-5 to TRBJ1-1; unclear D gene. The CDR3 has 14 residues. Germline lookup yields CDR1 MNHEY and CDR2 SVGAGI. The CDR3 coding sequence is TGTGCCATCAGTTACTGGGTGGGCTACACTGAAGCTTTCTTT. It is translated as CAISYWVGYTEAFF.

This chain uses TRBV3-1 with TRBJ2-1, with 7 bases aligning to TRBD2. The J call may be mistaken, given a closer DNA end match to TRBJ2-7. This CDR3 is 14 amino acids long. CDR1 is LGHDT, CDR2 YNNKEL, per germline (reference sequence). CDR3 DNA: TGTGCCAGCGGGCAGCGGGGCTCCTACAATGAGCAGTACTTC. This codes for CASGQRGSYNEQYF.

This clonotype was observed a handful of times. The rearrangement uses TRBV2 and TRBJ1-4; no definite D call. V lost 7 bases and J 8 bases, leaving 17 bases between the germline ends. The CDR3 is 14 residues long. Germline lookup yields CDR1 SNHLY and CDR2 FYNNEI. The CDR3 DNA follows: TGTGCCAGCAATAGGGCCAACCGGGGAGAAAAACTGTTTTTT. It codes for CASNRANRGEKLFF.

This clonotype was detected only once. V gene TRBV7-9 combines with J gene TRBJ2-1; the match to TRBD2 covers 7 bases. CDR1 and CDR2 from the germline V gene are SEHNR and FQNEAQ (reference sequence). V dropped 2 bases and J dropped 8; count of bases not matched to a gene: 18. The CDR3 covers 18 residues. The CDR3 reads CASSLPNSGTTFGHEQFF. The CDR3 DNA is TGTGCCAGCAGCTTACCCAATTCCGGGACTACCTTTGGGCATGAGCAGTTCTTC.

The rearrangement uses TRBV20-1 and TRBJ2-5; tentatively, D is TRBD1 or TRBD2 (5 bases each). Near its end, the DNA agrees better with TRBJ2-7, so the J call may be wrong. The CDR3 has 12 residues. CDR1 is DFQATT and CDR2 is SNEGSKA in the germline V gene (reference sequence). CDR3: CSAITGPYEQYF. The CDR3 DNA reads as TGCAGTGCTATTACGGGACCCTACGAGCAGTACTTC.